This T cell receptor (beta chain) was sequenced in a study of T cell repertoires in cytomegalovirus infection. Across the study: Both recently identified HLA-C-restricted and well-studied HLA-B-restricted CMV epitopes were used in the study.

MiXCR, applied by TCRdb to the reads, yields one record per CDR3 protein. The table has more than 250,000 distinct CDR3 sequences, roughly 25% seen once. J gave up 0 bases and V 5 bases, and 10 bases lay outside the gene matches. From germline, CDR1 is LGHNA and CDR2 YSLEER. CDR3 size: 17 residues. For this clonotype: Its antigen is currently unknown.

This clonotype was obtained from a human donor in good health (CMV status not recorded). Some clones in this sample may be carry-over from other donors' samples. The V and J genes are TRBV4-3 and TRBJ2-3, with 8 bases matching TRBD2. The starting material was cultured PBMCs, obtained from culture after CMV antigen stimulation. CDR3 loop: CASSGESGTRSTDTQYF. In nucleotides, the CDR3 is TGCGCCAGCAGCGGAGAGTCGGGGACTAGAAGCACAGATACGCAGTATTTT.